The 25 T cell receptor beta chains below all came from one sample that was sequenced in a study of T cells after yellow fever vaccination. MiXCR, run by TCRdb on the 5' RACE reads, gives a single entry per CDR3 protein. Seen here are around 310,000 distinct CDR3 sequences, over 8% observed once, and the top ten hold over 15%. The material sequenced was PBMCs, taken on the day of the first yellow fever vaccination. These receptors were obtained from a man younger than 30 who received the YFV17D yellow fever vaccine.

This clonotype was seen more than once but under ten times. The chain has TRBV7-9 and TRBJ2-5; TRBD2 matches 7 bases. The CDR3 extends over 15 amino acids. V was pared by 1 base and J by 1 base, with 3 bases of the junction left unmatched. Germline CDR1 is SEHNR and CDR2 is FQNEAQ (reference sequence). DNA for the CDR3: TGTGCCAGCAGCTTAGTAGCTAGCGGCCAAGAGACCCAGTACTTC. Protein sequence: CASSLVASGQETQYF.

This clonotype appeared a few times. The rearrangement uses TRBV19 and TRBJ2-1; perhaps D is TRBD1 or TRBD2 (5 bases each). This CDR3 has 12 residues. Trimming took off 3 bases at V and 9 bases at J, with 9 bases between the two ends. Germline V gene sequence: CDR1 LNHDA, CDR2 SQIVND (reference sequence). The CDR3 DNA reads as TGTGCCAGTAGTATCCGGGGCAGTGAGCAGTTCTTC. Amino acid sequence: CASSIRGSEQFF.

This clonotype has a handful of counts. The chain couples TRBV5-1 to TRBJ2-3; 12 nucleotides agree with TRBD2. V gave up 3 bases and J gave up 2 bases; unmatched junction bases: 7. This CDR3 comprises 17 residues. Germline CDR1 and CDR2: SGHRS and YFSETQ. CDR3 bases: TGCGCCAGCAGCTCCGCGACTAGCGGGGGACCCACAGATACGCAGTATTTT. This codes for CASSSATSGGPTDTQYF.

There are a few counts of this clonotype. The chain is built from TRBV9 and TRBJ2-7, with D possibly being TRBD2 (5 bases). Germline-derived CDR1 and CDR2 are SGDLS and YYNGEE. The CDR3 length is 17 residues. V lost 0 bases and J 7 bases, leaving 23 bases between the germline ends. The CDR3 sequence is CASSVAGRPSNPGEQYF. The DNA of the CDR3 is TGTGCCAGCAGCGTAGCTGGGCGGCCTTCGAACCCGGGGGAGCAGTACTTC.

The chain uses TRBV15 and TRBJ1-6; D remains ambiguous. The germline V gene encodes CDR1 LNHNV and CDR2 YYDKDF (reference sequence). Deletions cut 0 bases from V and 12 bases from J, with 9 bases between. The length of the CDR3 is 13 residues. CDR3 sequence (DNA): TGTGCCACCAGCAGAGATCCCGCGGAACCCCTCCACTTT. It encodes CATSRDPAEPLHF.

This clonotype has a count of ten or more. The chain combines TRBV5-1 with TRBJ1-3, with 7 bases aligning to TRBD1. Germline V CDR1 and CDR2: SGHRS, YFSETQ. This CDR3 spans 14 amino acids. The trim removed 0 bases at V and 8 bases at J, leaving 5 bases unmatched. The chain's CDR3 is CASSLGRGIDTIYF. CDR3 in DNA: TGCGCCAGCAGCTTGGGCAGGGGGATCGACACCATATATTTT.

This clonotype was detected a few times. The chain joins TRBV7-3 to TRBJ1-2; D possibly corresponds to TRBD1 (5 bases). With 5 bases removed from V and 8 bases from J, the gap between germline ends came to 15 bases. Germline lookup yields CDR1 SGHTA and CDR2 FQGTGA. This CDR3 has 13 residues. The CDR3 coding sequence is TGTGCCAGCAGCGCCGACAGACGTGAGGGCTACACCTTC. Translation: CASSADRREGYTF.

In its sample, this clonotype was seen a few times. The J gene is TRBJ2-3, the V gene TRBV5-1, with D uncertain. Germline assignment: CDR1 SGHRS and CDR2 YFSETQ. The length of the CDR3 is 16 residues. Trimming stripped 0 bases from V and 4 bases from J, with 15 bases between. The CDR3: CASSLGERTRPDTQYF. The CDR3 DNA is TGCGCCAGCAGCTTGGGGGAACGGACCCGACCAGATACGCAGTATTTT.

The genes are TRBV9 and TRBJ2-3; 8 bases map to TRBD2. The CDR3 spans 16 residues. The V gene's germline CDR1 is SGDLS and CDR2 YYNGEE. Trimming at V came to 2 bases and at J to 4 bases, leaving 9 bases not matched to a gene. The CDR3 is CASSVEPRGEADTQYF. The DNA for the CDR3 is TGTGCCAGCAGCGTGGAACCGCGGGGGGAGGCAGATACGCAGTATTTT.

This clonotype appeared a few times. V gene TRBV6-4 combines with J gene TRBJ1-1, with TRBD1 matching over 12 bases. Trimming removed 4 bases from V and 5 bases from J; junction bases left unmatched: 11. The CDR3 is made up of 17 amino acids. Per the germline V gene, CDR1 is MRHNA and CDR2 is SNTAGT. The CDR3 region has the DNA TGTGCCAGCAGTGCTTTGCCGGGACAGGGGGCGTATACTGAAGCTTTCTTT. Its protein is CASSALPGQGAYTEAFF.

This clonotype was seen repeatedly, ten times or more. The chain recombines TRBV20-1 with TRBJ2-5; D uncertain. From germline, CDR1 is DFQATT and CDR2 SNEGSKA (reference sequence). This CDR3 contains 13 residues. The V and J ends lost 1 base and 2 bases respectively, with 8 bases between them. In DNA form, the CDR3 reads TGCAGTGCTAGAGTCGACATACAAGAGACCCAGTACTTC. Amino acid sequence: CSARVDIQETQYF.

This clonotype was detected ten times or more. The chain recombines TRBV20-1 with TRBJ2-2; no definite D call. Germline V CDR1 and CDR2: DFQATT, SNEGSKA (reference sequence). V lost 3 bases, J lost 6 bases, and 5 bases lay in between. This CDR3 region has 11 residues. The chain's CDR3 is CSASPAGELFF. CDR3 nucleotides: TGCAGTGCTAGCCCCGCCGGGGAGCTGTTTTTT.

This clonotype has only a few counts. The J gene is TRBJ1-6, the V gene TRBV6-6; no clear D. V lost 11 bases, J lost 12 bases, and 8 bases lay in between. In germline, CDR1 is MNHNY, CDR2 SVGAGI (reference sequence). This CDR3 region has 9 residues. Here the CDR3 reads CASGRPLHF. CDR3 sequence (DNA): TGTGCCTCAGGAAGACCCCTCCACTTT.

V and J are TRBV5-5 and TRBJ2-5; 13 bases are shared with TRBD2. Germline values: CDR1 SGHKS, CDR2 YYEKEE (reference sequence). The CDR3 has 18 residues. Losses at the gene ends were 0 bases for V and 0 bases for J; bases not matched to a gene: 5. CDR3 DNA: TGTGCCAGCAGCTTGGGACTAGCGGGGGGACAGTACCAAGAGACCCAGTACTTC. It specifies CASSLGLAGGQYQETQYF.

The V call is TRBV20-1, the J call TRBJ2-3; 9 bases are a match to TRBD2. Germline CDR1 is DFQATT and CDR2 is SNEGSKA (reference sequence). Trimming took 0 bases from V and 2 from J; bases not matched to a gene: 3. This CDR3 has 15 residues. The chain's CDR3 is CSARDPSGVTDTQYF. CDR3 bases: TGCAGTGCTAGAGACCCTAGCGGGGTCACAGATACGCAGTATTTT.

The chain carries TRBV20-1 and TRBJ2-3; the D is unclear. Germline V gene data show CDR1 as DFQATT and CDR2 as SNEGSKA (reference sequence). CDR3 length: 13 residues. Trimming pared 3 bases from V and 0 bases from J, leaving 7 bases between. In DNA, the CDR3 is TGCAGTGCTAGTCAGGAAAGCACAGATACGCAGTATTTT. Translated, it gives CSASQESTDTQYF.

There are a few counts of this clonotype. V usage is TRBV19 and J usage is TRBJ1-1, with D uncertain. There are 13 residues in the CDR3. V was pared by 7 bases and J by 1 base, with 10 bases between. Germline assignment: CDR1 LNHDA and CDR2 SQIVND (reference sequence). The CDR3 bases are TGTGCCAGTACATCTCTAACGAACACTGAAGCTTTCTTT. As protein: CASTSLTNTEAFF.

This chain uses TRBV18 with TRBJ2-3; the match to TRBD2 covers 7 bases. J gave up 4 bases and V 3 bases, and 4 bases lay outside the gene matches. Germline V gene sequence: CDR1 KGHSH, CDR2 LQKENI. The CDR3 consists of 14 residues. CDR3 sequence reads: CASSPREDPDTQYF. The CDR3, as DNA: TGTGCCAGCTCACCCCGGGAGGATCCAGATACGCAGTATTTT.

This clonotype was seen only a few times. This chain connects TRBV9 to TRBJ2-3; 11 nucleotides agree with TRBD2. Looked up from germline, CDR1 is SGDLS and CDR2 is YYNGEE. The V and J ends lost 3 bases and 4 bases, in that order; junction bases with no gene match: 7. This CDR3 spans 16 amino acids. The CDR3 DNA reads TGTGCCAGCAGCGCCCGACTAGCGGGGCCCCCAGATACGCAGTATTTT. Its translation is CASSARLAGPPDTQYF.

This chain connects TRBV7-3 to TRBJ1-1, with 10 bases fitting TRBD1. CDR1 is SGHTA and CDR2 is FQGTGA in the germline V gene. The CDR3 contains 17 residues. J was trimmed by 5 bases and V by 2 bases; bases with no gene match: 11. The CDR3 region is CASSLAPDRGRETEAFF. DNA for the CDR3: TGTGCCAGCAGCTTAGCACCCGACAGGGGGCGAGAGACTGAAGCTTTCTTT.

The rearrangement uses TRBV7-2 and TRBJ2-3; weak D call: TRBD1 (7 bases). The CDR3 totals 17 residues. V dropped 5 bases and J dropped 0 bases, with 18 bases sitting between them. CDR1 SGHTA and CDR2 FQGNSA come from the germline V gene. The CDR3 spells CASSAGRGTASTDTQYF. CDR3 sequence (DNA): TGTGCCAGCAGCGCGGGGCGAGGGACAGCTAGCACAGATACGCAGTATTTT. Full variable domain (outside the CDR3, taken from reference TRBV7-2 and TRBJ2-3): GAGVSQSPSNKVTEKGKDVELRCDPISGHTALYWYRQSLGQGLEFLIYFQGNSAPDKSGLPSDRFSAERTGGSVSTLTIQRTQQEDSAVYLCASSAGRGTASTDTQYFGPGTRLTVL.

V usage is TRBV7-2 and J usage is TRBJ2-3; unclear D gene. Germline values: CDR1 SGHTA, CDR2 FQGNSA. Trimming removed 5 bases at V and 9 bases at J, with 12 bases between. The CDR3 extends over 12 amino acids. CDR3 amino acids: CASSNGRITQYF. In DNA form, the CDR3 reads TGTGCCAGCAGCAACGGACGGATAACGCAGTATTTT.

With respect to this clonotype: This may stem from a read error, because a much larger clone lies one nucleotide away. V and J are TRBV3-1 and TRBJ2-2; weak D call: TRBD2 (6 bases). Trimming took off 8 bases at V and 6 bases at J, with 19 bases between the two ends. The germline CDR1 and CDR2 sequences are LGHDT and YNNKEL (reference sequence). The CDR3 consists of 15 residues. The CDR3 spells CASCPWGGDAGELFF. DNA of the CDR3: TGTGCCAGCTGCCCCTGGGGCGGGGACGCCGGGGAGCTGTTTTTT.

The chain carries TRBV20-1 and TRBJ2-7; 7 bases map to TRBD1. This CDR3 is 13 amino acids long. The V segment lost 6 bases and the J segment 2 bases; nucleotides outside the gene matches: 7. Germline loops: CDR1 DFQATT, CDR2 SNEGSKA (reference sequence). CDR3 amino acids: CSAGLRGPYEQYF. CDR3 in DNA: TGCAGTGCCGGGCTGAGGGGGCCCTACGAGCAGTACTTC.

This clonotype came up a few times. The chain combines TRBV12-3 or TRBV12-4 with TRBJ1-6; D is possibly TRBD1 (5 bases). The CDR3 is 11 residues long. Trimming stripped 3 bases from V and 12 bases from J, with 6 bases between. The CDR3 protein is CASSLGGPLHF. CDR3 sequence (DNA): TGTGCCAGCAGTTTGGGGGGACCCCTCCACTTT.